This TCR beta chain was retrieved from a study of cytomegalovirus exposure and HLA in healthy donors. CDR1 and CDR2 (germline): LNHDA, SQIVND (reference sequence). Between the trimmed V and J ends, which lost 7 bases and 4 bases, there was a span of 18 bases. CDR3 length: 15 residues. Primers: 60 Vbeta forward and 13 Jbeta reverse. Here immunoSEQ multiplex PCR was the method, and the copy in TCRdb shows in-frame clones only, minus some. The table shows 150,000 to 200,000 clones, with approximately 86% occurring only once. The sequence derives from a woman aged 18-35 years in good health and CMV-seronegative. Input material: PBMCs. This chain connects TRBV19 to TRBJ2-3; TRBD2 is a possible D gene (7 bases). CDR3 amino acids: CASTTRRGAADTQYF. CDR3 bases: TGTGCCAGTACCACCCGCCGGGGGGCGGCAGATACGCAGTATTTT. Full variable domain (remainder filled in from reference TRBV19 and TRBJ2-3): DGGITQSPKYLFRKEGQNVTLSCEQNLNHDAMYWYRQDPGQGLRLIYYSQIVNDFQKGDIAEGYSVSREKKESFPLTVTSAQKNPTAFYLCASTTRRGAADTQYFGPGTRLTVL.